These 6 T cell receptor beta chains were sequenced from one sample in a study of blood T cells in healthy people across ages. Together with a sample-barcoded 5' primer, a J-beta primer mix was included in a second PCR lasting about 6 to 11 cycles. TCRdb fed the 5' RACE reads into MiXCR, producing one record per CDR3 protein. The sample carries about 1.4 million distinct CDR3 sequences, approximately 59% recorded once. Sequenced: blood. The origin of the receptors is a man between 18 and 35 years old in good health.

The genes are TRBV27 and TRBJ2-7; TRBD2 agrees at 9 bases. The germline V gene has CDR1 MNHEY and CDR2 SMNVEV (reference sequence). There are 14 residues in the CDR3. V trimming: 11 bases; J trimming: 0 bases; junction bases outside the gene matches: 8. The CDR3 sequence is CAHSAGGISYEQYF. The DNA for the CDR3 is TGTGCCCACTCTGCGGGGGGGATCTCCTACGAGCAGTACTTC.

J is TRBJ2-1 and V is TRBV20-1, with 13 bases that match TRBD2. This CDR3 has 15 amino acids. The trim removed 5 bases at V and 2 bases at J, leaving 3 bases unmatched. Germline V gene sequence: CDR1 DFQATT, CDR2 SNEGSKA (reference sequence). The CDR3 nucleotides read TGCAGTGCTGAAGGGACTAGCGGGGCCTACAATGAGCAGTTCTTC. It translates to CSAEGTSGAYNEQFF.

The chain couples TRBV19 to TRBJ2-6; 7 bases match TRBD2. V shed 6 bases and J 0 bases; nucleotides not matched to a gene: 11. CDR3 length: 18 residues. Germline loops: CDR1 LNHDA, CDR2 SQIVND (reference sequence). The CDR3 bases are TGTGCCAGTAGAGACGAGCGGGGAGAATACTCTGGGGCCAACGTCCTGACTTTC. Translation gives CASRDERGEYSGANVLTF.

The V gene is TRBV20-1, the J gene TRBJ2-7; 9 nucleotides line up with TRBD2. CDR3 length: 15 amino acids. Unmatched junction bases numbered 12, after V lost 3 bases and J lost 6 bases. In germline, CDR1 is DFQATT, CDR2 SNEGSKA (reference sequence). The CDR3 is CSARDLAGSLAEQYF. The CDR3, as DNA: TGCAGTGCTAGGGACCTAGCGGGGTCCCTGGCCGAGCAGTACTTC.

The V gene is TRBV25-1, the J gene TRBJ2-5, with unresolved D. The CDR3 runs to 14 residues. Per germline, CDR1 MGHDK and CDR2 SYGVNS. Between the trimmed V and J ends, which lost 1 base and 1 base, there was a span of 7 bases. DNA for the CDR3: TGTGCCAGCAGTGAATCTTGGATCCAAGAGACCCAGTACTTC. Translation: CASSESWIQETQYF. The full variable domain, rest sourced from reference TRBV25-1 and TRBJ2-5, is EADIYQTPRYLVIGTGKKITLECSQTMGHDKMYWYQQDPGMELHLIHYSYGVNSTEKGDLSSESTVSRIRTEHFPLTLESARPSHTSQYLCASSESWIQETQYFGPGTRLLVL.

The genes are TRBV6-6 and TRBJ2-4, with D possibly being TRBD1 or TRBD2 (5 bases each). TRBJ2-5 explains the end of the DNA better; the J call may be wrong. Germline CDR1 and CDR2: MNHNY and SVGAGI (reference sequence). The CDR3 runs to 13 residues. The CDR3 nucleotides are TGTGCCAGCAGTTATGGGGGTGGGCAGACCCAGTACTTC. Translation gives CASSYGGGQTQYF.